This T cell receptor beta chain was observed in a study of cytomegalovirus exposure and HLA in healthy donors. Germline V gene data show CDR1 as SQVTM and CDR2 as ANQGSEA. The CDR3 extends over 13 amino acids. J was trimmed by 7 bases and V by 7 bases; bases with no gene match: 8. Both 60 Vbeta primers and 13 Jbeta primers went into the PCR. Measured with immunoSEQ multiplex PCR; TCRdb has only the in-frame clones, and not every one. The sample has 90,000 to 120,000 clones, and its top ten clones hold around 0.6%. The clonotype originates from a man aged 50 to 59 in good health and CMV-seronegative. This chain joins TRBV29-1 and TRBJ2-1, with TRBD1 identical over 9 bases. The source material was PBMCs. The CDR3 protein is CSAADRGKNEQFF. The DNA of the CDR3 is TGCAGCGCAGCCGACAGGGGGAAGAATGAGCAGTTCTTC.